This T cell receptor (beta chain) came from a study of cytomegalovirus exposure and HLA in healthy donors. Findings of the study overall: Later, an analysis found that TCR clusters from the first cohort tended to co-occur in the 90 to 150 validation repertoires. The authors confirmed in vitro that three CMV-associated chains were specific for CMV antigens.

The CDR3 contains 14 residues. V lost 4 bases, J lost 5 bases, and 18 bases lay in between. Germline V gives CDR1 SQVTM, CDR2 ANQGSEA. This table comes from immunoSEQ multiplex PCR, and its TCRdb copy is limited to in-frame clones, with some not included. The sample lists 150,000 or so clones, more than 80% occurring once. A word on this clone: Its antigen is as yet unknown.

V and J are TRBV29-1 and TRBJ2-7; perhaps TRBD1 as D (5 bases). The sample taken for sequencing was PBMCs. This TCR derives from a young woman in good health and CMV-seropositive. CDR3 protein: CSVAYPRAEDEQYF. The CDR3, as DNA: TGCAGCGTTGCCTATCCCAGGGCCGAGGACGAGCAGTACTTC.